This is a list of T cell receptor beta chains from one sample in a study of identical twins. TCRdb itself ran the 5' RACE reads through MiXCR, one entry per CDR3 protein. The sample has about 660,000 distinct CDR3 sequences, 8.6% seen once; the top ten hold roughly 0.97%. This same sample was also taken into another study, of yellow fever vaccine responses in identical twins.

The sample was PBMCs. The receptors stem from a woman in her late teens or twenties in good health. The CDR3 runs from the conserved cysteine through the conserved F or W. The D gene is left open where the match is weak. Clone size is shown for a subset of rows, as once, few, many or a class of expanded clone.

D	V	J	size	CDR3	DNA
NA	TRBV4-3	TRBJ2-1	many	CASSQEALSGRPNEQFF	TGCGCCAGCAGCCAGGAAGCTCTTAGCGGTAGGCCCAATGAGCAGTTCTTC
NA	TRBV12-3/TRBV12-4	TRBJ2-1	NA	CASTTGSGSLNEQFF	TGTGCCAGCACCACGGGCTCCGGGAGCCTCAATGAGCAGTTCTTC
NA	TRBV6-1	TRBJ2-7	many	CASSQELGGSYEQYF	TGTGCCAGCAGCCAAGAACTTGGGGGCTCCTACGAGCAGTACTTC
NA	TRBV7-9	TRBJ2-6	NA	CASSLAPLGTGANVLTF	TGTGCCAGCAGCTTAGCCCCATTGGGTACTGGGGCCAACGTCCTGACTTTC
TRBD2	TRBV14	TRBJ2-1	few	CASSTSLAGEQFF	TGTGCCAGCAGCACTAGCTTAGCGGGTGAGCAGTTCTTC
TRBD2	TRBV3-1	TRBJ2-1	many	CASSQTSGGSEQFF	TGTGCCAGCAGCCAGACTAGCGGGGGTAGTGAGCAGTTCTTC
TRBD1	TRBV18	TRBJ2-1	few	CASSATGGMSNEQFF	TGTGCCAGCTCAGCGACAGGGGGCATGAGTAATGAGCAGTTCTTC
NA	TRBV15	TRBJ1-1	NA	CATSREGRTEAFF	TGTGCCACCAGCAGAGAAGGGCGAACTGAAGCTTTCTTT
NA	TRBV6-5	TRBJ1-6	few	CASRRAESPLHF	TGTGCCAGCAGGCGCGCGGAATCACCCCTCCACTTT
TRBD1	TRBV6-2/TRBV6-3	TRBJ1-5	many	CASSYFGQGRNQPQHF	TGTGCCAGCAGTTACTTCGGACAGGGGAGGAATCAGCCCCAGCATTTT
NA	TRBV20-1	TRBJ1-2	many	CSANGYTF	TGCAGTGCTAATGGCTACACCTTC
TRBD1	TRBV18	TRBJ2-1	many	CASSTGTGGYNEQFF	TGTGCCAGCTCAACCGGGACAGGGGGTTACAATGAGCAGTTCTTC
TRBD2	TRBV20-1	TRBJ2-3	many	CSAPLAGGDTQYF	TGCAGTGCTCCCCTAGCGGGGGGAGATACGCAGTATTTT
NA	TRBV30	TRBJ2-1	few	CAWAFSSYNEQFF	TGTGCCTGGGCGTTTAGCTCCTACAATGAGCAGTTCTTC
NA	TRBV12-3/TRBV12-4	TRBJ2-7	many	CASSLAGYSYEQYF	TGTGCCAGCAGTTTAGCGGGATACAGCTACGAGCAGTACTTC
NA	TRBV15	TRBJ2-7	NA	CATSTTGFSEQYF	TGTGCCACCAGCACCACAGGGTTCAGCGAGCAGTACTTC
NA	TRBV5-1	TRBJ2-5	NA	CASSSETGRGETQYF	TGCGCCAGCAGCTCTGAGACAGGGAGGGGAGAGACCCAGTACTTC
NA	TRBV9	TRBJ2-7	NA	CASSVGRDGPYEQYF	TGTGCCAGCAGCGTAGGCCGGGACGGCCCCTACGAGCAGTACTTC
NA	TRBV7-2	TRBJ2-1	NA	CASSQGLYDEQFF	TGTGCCAGCAGCCAGGGACTTTACGATGAGCAGTTCTTC
NA	TRBV5-1	TRBJ2-3	many	CASSLGMGSSTDTQYF	TGCGCCAGCAGCTTAGGAATGGGGTCCAGCACAGATACGCAGTATTTT
TRBD1	TRBV10-3	TRBJ2-7	NA	CAISPGQGAYEQYF	TGTGCCATCAGTCCGGGACAGGGGGCCTACGAGCAGTACTTC
NA	TRBV7-9	TRBJ2-5	many	CASSTRQSVSETQYF	TGTGCCAGCAGCACCCGACAGTCTGTTTCAGAGACCCAGTACTTC
TRBD1	TRBV11-2	TRBJ2-1	few	CASSLLWDRGRTGKNEQFF	TGTGCCAGCAGCTTACTTTGGGACAGGGGGCGGACGGGTAAGAATGAGCAGTTCTTC
TRBD1	TRBV12-3/TRBV12-4	TRBJ2-5	many	CASSPGGTETQYF	TGTGCCAGCAGTCCAGGGGGTACTGAGACCCAGTACTTC
NA	TRBV12-3/TRBV12-4	TRBJ2-1	NA	CASSLRGQNSGNEQFF	TGTGCCAGCAGTTTAAGGGGACAAAATTCGGGCAATGAGCAGTTCTTC
NA	TRBV27	TRBJ2-7	many	CASSFNQAGHGEQYF	TGTGCCAGCAGTTTCAACCAGGCCGGTCACGGCGAGCAGTACTTC
NA	TRBV11-2	TRBJ2-3	NA	CASSQGGFSTDTQYF	TGTGCCAGCAGCCAAGGTGGATTCAGCACAGATACGCAGTATTTT
TRBD1	TRBV5-6	TRBJ2-7	NA	CASSLERQGTRNEQYF	TGTGCCAGCAGCTTGGAGCGACAGGGGACTCGAAACGAGCAGTACTTC
NA	TRBV28	TRBJ2-7	many	CASLNLRDNTYEQYF	TGTGCCAGCTTGAACCTCCGGGACAACACCTACGAGCAGTACTTC
NA	TRBV20-1	TRBJ2-5	NA	CSAISLRTVKETQYF	TGCAGTGCCATTAGCCTCCGGACAGTGAAGGAGACCCAGTACTTC
NA	TRBV28	TRBJ2-1	NA	CASTRTGPYNEQFF	TGTGCCAGCACCAGGACTGGTCCCTACAATGAGCAGTTCTTC